A single sample gave rise to the 5 T cell receptor beta chains below, sequenced in a study of CD8 T cells in ankylosing spondylitis. TCRdb called the 5' RACE reads again in MiXCR, with one record for every CDR3 protein. The sample holds 200,000 to 250,000 distinct CDR3 sequences, about 6.7% seen once. Broader study findings: Apparently characteristic of ankylosing spondylitis blood was a TCR beta motif (about 8 highly homologous variants).

These receptors are not linked to any known antigen. The sequencing input was blood, either unsorted or a sorted T cell fraction (not recorded which). The source of these receptors is a male donor with ankylosing spondylitis.

This clonotype was seen a few times. The chain carries TRBV24-1 and TRBJ1-1; unclear D gene. Germline V gene lookup returns CDR1 KGHDR and CDR2 SFDVKD. This CDR3 is 12 amino acids long. V lost 4 bases and J lost 7, with 9 bases in between. The CDR3 region is CATSEGPDEAFF. For the CDR3, the DNA is TGTGCCACCAGTGAAGGTCCAGATGAAGCTTTCTTT.

The table lists this clonotype with many counts. The genes are TRBV11-2 and TRBJ2-1; 13 bases match TRBD2. The CDR3 extends over 15 amino acids. V dropped 6 bases and J dropped 4; count of bases not matched to a gene: 3. Germline CDR1 reads SGHAT; CDR2 reads FQNNGV. CDR3: CASSGTSGVYNEQFF. As DNA, the CDR3 is TGTGCCAGCAGTGGGACTAGCGGGGTTTACAATGAGCAGTTCTTC.

Worth noting for this clonotype: The junction shows a germline mismatch at one end, possibly a read error. This chain links TRBV7-9 with TRBJ1-6; D is possibly TRBD1 (5 bases). The CDR3 totals 14 residues. Germline values: CDR1 SEHNR, CDR2 FQNEAQ (reference sequence). CDR3 in DNA: TGTGCCAGTCATCCCGGACGGACAAATTCACACCTCCACTTT. Translated, it gives CASHPGRTNSHLHF.

This clonotype has ten or more counts. The rearrangement joins TRBV27 to TRBJ2-1; a possible D gene is TRBD2 (6 bases). The CDR3 consists of 12 residues. Germline V lookup: CDR1 MNHEY, CDR2 SMNVEV (reference sequence). The V and J ends lost 4 bases and 11 bases respectively, with 12 bases between them. The CDR3 protein is CASSSPGGKQFF. In DNA form, the CDR3 reads TGTGCCAGCAGTTCCCCGGGCGGGAAGCAGTTCTTC.

This clonotype was seen ten or more times. The V call is TRBV7-9, the J call TRBJ2-1; 8 nucleotides align to TRBD1. The trim removed 6 bases at V and 3 bases at J, leaving 7 bases unmatched. The CDR3 is 15 residues long. Germline-derived CDR1 and CDR2 are SEHNR and FQNEAQ (reference sequence). CDR3 region: CASSRQGYGYNEQFF. The CDR3 DNA is TGTGCCAGCAGTCGACAGGGGTATGGCTACAATGAGCAGTTCTTC.